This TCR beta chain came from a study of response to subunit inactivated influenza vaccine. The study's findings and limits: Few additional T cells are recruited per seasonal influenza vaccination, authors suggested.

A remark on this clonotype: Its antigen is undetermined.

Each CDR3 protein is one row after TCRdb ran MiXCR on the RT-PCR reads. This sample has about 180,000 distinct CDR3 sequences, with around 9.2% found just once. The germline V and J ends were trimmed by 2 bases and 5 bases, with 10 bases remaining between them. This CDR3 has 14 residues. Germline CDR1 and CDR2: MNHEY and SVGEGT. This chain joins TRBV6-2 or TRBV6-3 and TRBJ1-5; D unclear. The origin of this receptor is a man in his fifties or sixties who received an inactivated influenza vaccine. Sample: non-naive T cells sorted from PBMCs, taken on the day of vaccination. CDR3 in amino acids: CASSYMAVDQPQHF. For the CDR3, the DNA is TGTGCCAGCAGTTACATGGCGGTGGATCAGCCCCAGCATTTT.